Shown below are 22 T cell receptor beta chains from a single sample sequenced in a study of blood T cell repertoires in COVID-19. Clones were sequenced by immunoSEQ multiplex PCR, and TCRdb holds only the in-frame ones, with some missing. The sample yields about 110,000 clones, 90% seen once. The sample taken for sequencing was peripheral blood. The receptors shown here come from a woman aged 45-60 years with acute or convalescent COVID-19.

The chain has TRBV5-5 and TRBJ1-2; D gene unclear. The CDR3 totals 13 residues. CDR1 and CDR2 (germline): SGHKS, YYEKEE (reference sequence). Trimming removed 5 bases from V and 4 bases from J, with 12 bases in between. The CDR3, as DNA: TGTGCCAGCAGTTGGGGAGGCGCCTATGGCTACACCTTC. Encoded protein: CASSWGGAYGYTF.

J is TRBJ1-1 and V is TRBV7-9, with D possibly TRBD1 on 5 matching bases. CDR3 size: 14 residues. Per germline, CDR1 SEHNR and CDR2 FQNEAQ (reference sequence). The germline V and J ends were trimmed by 3 bases and 3 bases, with 11 bases remaining between them. The chain's CDR3 is CASSLIGVDTEAFF. The CDR3 nucleotides are TGTGCCAGCAGCTTGATAGGGGTAGACACTGAAGCTTTCTTT.

This clone has more than one count but fewer than ten. The chain joins TRBV7-3 to TRBJ1-2; possible D gene TRBD1, 5 bases. Germline CDR1 reads SGHTA; CDR2 reads FQGTGA. The CDR3 loop spans 14 amino acids. V lost 0 bases, J lost 3 bases, and 8 bases lay in between. CDR3 amino acids: CASSLTGTDYGYTF. The DNA of the CDR3 is TGTGCCAGCAGCTTAACGGGGACTGACTATGGCTACACCTTC.

The chain combines TRBV2 with TRBJ2-2; 12 bases are shared with TRBD2. The CDR3 length is 16 residues. V lost 6 bases to trimming and J lost 5 bases; unmatched junction nucleotides: 7. Germline V gives CDR1 SNHLY, CDR2 FYNNEI. This CDR3 is CASRTSGSGYTGELFF. CDR3 nucleotides: TGTGCCAGCAGGACTAGCGGGAGCGGGTATACCGGGGAGCTGTTTTTT.

This chain joins TRBV6-1 and TRBJ2-1; the match to TRBD2 covers 8 bases. CDR3 length equals 15 residues. Per the germline V gene, CDR1 is MNHNS and CDR2 is SASEGT. V was clipped by 3 bases and J by 10 bases; unmatched bases: 11. The DNA for the CDR3 is TGTGCCAGCAGTGATTCAGCGGGAGTCGGAGGAGAGCAGTTCTTC. Translating gives CASSDSAGVGGEQFF.

The chain is built from TRBV19 and TRBJ1-6; possibly TRBD1 for D (5 bases). This CDR3 region has 16 residues. Germline CDR1 is LNHDA and CDR2 is SQIVND (reference sequence). Trimming took off 5 bases at V and 9 bases at J, with 20 bases between the two ends. The CDR3 protein is CASSPETERETSPLHF. DNA of the CDR3: TGTGCCAGTAGTCCCGAGACAGAACGGGAGACTTCACCCCTCCACTTT.

As DNA, the CDR3 is TGTGCCTGGGAACAGGGGAATGAAAAACTGTTTTTT. This sequence encodes CAWEQGNEKLFF. The chain combines TRBV30 with TRBJ1-4; 7 nucleotides line up with TRBD1. Trimming took 5 bases from V and 5 from J; bases not matched to a gene: 2. CDR3 size: 12 residues. From germline, CDR1 is GTSNPN and CDR2 SVGIG (reference sequence).

This sequence joins TRBV7-2 and TRBJ1-1, with 7 bases aligning to TRBD1. The CDR3 sequence is 15 residues long. CDR1 SGHTA and CDR2 FQGNSA come from the germline V gene. V trimming: 0 bases; J trimming: 0 bases; junction bases outside the gene matches: 1. The CDR3 reads CASSLAGGLNTEAFF. DNA of the CDR3: TGTGCCAGCAGCTTAGCAGGGGGCTTGAACACTGAAGCTTTCTTT. Supplemented by reference TRBV7-2 and TRBJ1-1, the full variable domain reads GAGVSQSPSNKVTEKGKDVELRCDPISGHTALYWYRQSLGQGLEFLIYFQGNSAPDKSGLPSDRFSAERTGGSVSTLTIQRTQQEDSAVYLCASSLAGGLNTEAFFGQGTRLTVV.

This clone was found once. This chain links TRBV19 with TRBJ1-2; a weak D match, TRBD1 (5 bases). CDR3 length equals 14 residues. The germline V gene encodes CDR1 LNHDA and CDR2 SQIVND (reference sequence). The ends were cut back, 7 bases at V and 5 bases at J, with 17 bases in the middle. CDR3: CASTNPGTSYGYTF. The CDR3 nucleotides read TGTGCCAGTACCAATCCCGGGACTTCATATGGCTACACCTTC.

J is TRBJ2-1 and V is TRBV6-1, with D possibly matching TRBD2 (5 bases). The CDR3 has 16 residues. With 4 bases removed from V and 8 bases from J, the gap between germline ends came to 21 bases. Germline values: CDR1 MNHNS, CDR2 SASEGT. The CDR3 sequence is CASSGFRVGARDEQFF. In DNA, the CDR3 is TGTGCCAGCAGTGGTTTCCGGGTGGGAGCCCGGGATGAGCAGTTCTTC.

The table lists this clone with a few counts. The chain carries TRBV28 and TRBJ1-5; D not certain. Germline V gene data show CDR1 as MDHEN and CDR2 as SYDVKM. The CDR3 extends over 14 amino acids. V was shortened by 1 base and J by 1 base, with 5 bases between the two germline ends. The CDR3 DNA reads as TGTGCCAGCAGTTTATTTGGCAGCAATCAGCCCCAGCATTTT. Its protein is CASSLFGSNQPQHF. The full variable domain, rest sourced from reference TRBV28 and TRBJ1-5, is DVKVTQSSRYLVKRTGEKVFLECVQDMDHENMFWYRQDPGLGLRLIYFSYDVKMKEKGDIPEGYSVSREKKERFSLILESASTNQTSMYLCASSLFGSNQPQHFGDGTRLSIL.

The chain employs TRBV5-1 and TRBJ1-6, with TRBD1 identical over 8 bases. Germline lookup yields CDR1 SGHRS and CDR2 YFSETQ. With V trimmed by 0 bases and J by 10 bases, 0 bases remained unmatched. The CDR3 totals 13 residues. The CDR3, as DNA: TGCGCCAGCAGCTTGGACAGGGGGTCACCCCTCCACTTT. Its protein is CASSLDRGSPLHF.

The V gene is TRBV30, the J gene TRBJ1-5; D gene uncertain. The CDR3 consists of 14 residues. The V and J ends lost 5 bases and 1 base respectively, with 12 bases between them. Germline values: CDR1 GTSNPN, CDR2 SVGIG (reference sequence). The DNA for the CDR3 is TGTGCCTGGTCTGGTTCGGGGAGCAATCAGCCCCAGCATTTT. It translates to CAWSGSGSNQPQHF.

The V call is TRBV10-2, the J call TRBJ1-5; 9 bases are shared with TRBD1. Germline lookup yields CDR1 WSHSY and CDR2 SAAADI. This CDR3 spans 13 amino acids. The V segment lost 5 bases and the J segment 6 bases; nucleotides outside the gene matches: 2. The CDR3 DNA is TGCGCCAGCAGTATGGGACAGGGTCAGCCCCAGCATTTT. Translating gives CASSMGQGQPQHF.

V and J are TRBV5-1 and TRBJ1-1; possibly TRBD1 for D (5 bases). The CDR3 consists of 18 residues. The V gene's germline CDR1 is SGHRS and CDR2 YFSETQ. Trimming took off 1 base at V and 1 base at J, with 20 bases between the two ends. The CDR3 coding sequence is TGCGCCAGCAGCTTGACCGGAGGGCCTCGAGGGGAGAACACTGAAGCTTTCTTT. This codes for CASSLTGGPRGENTEAFF.

V is TRBV19 and J is TRBJ2-7, with D maybe TRBD1 (6 bases). Germline assignment: CDR1 LNHDA and CDR2 SQIVND (reference sequence). Trimming removed 6 bases from V and 0 bases from J, with 12 bases in between. CDR3 length: 14 residues. CDR3 sequence reads: CASRRQASSYEQYF. The DNA for the CDR3 is TGTGCCAGTAGACGACAGGCCAGCTCCTACGAGCAGTACTTC.

This chain uses TRBV10-3 with TRBJ1-2; D is unclear. V lost 2 bases and J lost 0, with 10 bases in between. Germline CDR1 and CDR2: ENHRY and SYGVKD. CDR3 size: 15 residues. CDR3 DNA: TGTGCCATCAGTGAGGGAACAGAAGCTAACTATGGCTACACCTTC. This gives the protein CAISEGTEANYGYTF.

V usage is TRBV9 and J usage is TRBJ2-2; perhaps TRBD1 as D (6 bases). This CDR3 is built from 16 residues. From germline, CDR1 is SGDLS and CDR2 YYNGEE. Trimming removed 4 bases at V and 3 bases at J, with 16 bases between. The CDR3 DNA follows: TGTGCCAGCAGCCCCAGGGGCCGCCGGGACACCGGGGAGCTGTTTTTT. Translating it yields CASSPRGRRDTGELFF.

This clone was counted a few times. The chain recombines TRBV10-2 with TRBJ1-2; 8 bases agree with TRBD1. The CDR3 extends over 13 amino acids. J gave up 4 bases and V 5 bases, and 3 bases lay outside the gene matches. Germline V gives CDR1 WSHSY, CDR2 SAAADI. The CDR3 here is CASSRQGSYGYTF. CDR3 coding DNA: TGCGCCAGCAGTAGACAGGGGAGCTATGGCTACACCTTC.

This chain links TRBV9 with TRBJ2-2; a weak D match, TRBD1 (6 bases). The CDR3 is 14 amino acids. Trimming removed 0 bases at V and 3 bases at J, with 6 bases between. CDR1 is SGDLS, CDR2 YYNGEE, per germline. CDR3 protein: CASSVEGDTGELFF. CDR3 nucleotides: TGTGCCAGCAGCGTAGAGGGGGACACCGGGGAGCTGTTTTTT.

V and J are TRBV28 and TRBJ1-5; 7 nucleotides agree with TRBD1. The J segment lost 7 bases and the V segment lost 10 bases, leaving 13 bases of the junction unmatched. This CDR3 is built from 14 residues. Per germline, CDR1 MDHEN and CDR2 SYDVKM. The CDR3 DNA reads as TGTGCCACCGAAAGGGAAGGGGGCCGGCAGCCCCAGCATTTT. It is translated as CATEREGGRQPQHF. Full variable domain (rest looked up from reference TRBV28 and TRBJ1-5): DVKVTQSSRYLVKRTGEKVFLECVQDMDHENMFWYRQDPGLGLRLIYFSYDVKMKEKGDIPEGYSVSREKKERFSLILESASTNQTSMYLCATEREGGRQPQHFGDGTRLSIL.

This clone was counted a single time. The J gene is TRBJ1-3, the V gene TRBV10-3, with D uncertain. CDR1 and CDR2 (germline): ENHRY, SYGVKD. The CDR3 length is 15 residues. The V end lost 0 bases, the J end lost 3 bases, and 9 bases lay between the germline ends. CDR3: CAISESETSGNTIYF. In DNA form, the CDR3 reads TGTGCCATCAGTGAGTCCGAGACAAGTGGAAACACCATATATTTT.